These 20 T cell receptor beta chains were all obtained from the same sample, sequenced in a study of cytomegalovirus exposure and HLA in healthy donors. Researchers ran the PCR with 60 Vbeta and 13 Jbeta primers. Assay used: immunoSEQ multiplex PCR; TCRdb lists only in-frame clones, some missing. Among tens of thousands of clones listed, 80% to 90% were seen once. Sequenced input: PBMCs. All receptors come from a boy younger than 18 in good health and CMV-seronegative.

The rearrangement links TRBV18 to TRBJ1-4, with D perhaps TRBD1 (5 bases). This CDR3 contains 16 residues. Germline CDR1 KGHSH, CDR2 LQKENI. Trimming left V 2 bases short and J 0 bases short, with 10 bases between. This CDR3 reads CASSPWTPATNEKLFF. CDR3 coding DNA: TGTGCCAGCTCACCATGGACACCTGCAACTAATGAAAAACTGTTTTTT.

The rearrangement uses TRBV28 and TRBJ2-7; tentatively, D is TRBD1 (5 bases). The CDR3 is made up of 13 amino acids. The germline V and J ends were trimmed by 2 bases and 1 base, with 6 bases remaining between them. The germline gives CDR1 MDHEN, CDR2 SYDVKM. CDR3 DNA: TGTGCCAGCAGTTTAAGACAGTCCTACGAGCAGTACTTC. Translated, it gives CASSLRQSYEQYF.

This clone was recorded a few times. Here the CDR3 DNA reads TGCGCCAGCAGACTGTCCGCTGGGGCCAACGTCCTGACTTTC. Translation: CASRLSAGANVLTF. V and J are TRBV5-1 and TRBJ2-6, with D hard to call. The V end was cut by 5 bases, the J end by 2 bases, with 8 bases between. CDR3 length: 14 residues. Per the germline V gene, CDR1 is SGHRS and CDR2 is YFSETQ. The complete variable domain, with remaining parts taken from reference TRBV5-1 and TRBJ2-6, reads KAGVTQTPRYLIKTRGQQVTLSCSPISGHRSVSWYQQTPGQGLQFLFEYFSETQRNKGNFPGRFSGRQFSNSRSEMNVSTLELGDSALYLCASRLSAGANVLTFGAGSRLTVL.

The rearrangement links TRBV19 to TRBJ2-1, with TRBD2 as a possible D gene (5 bases). V was cut by 3 bases and J by 7 bases, with 10 bases left in between. In germline, CDR1 is LNHDA, CDR2 SQIVND (reference sequence). The CDR3 covers 13 residues. CDR3 region: CASSIGSGNEQFF. CDR3 DNA sequence: TGTGCCAGTAGTATTGGTTCGGGGAATGAGCAGTTCTTC.

The chain couples TRBV5-8 to TRBJ2-1; D gene uncertain. This CDR3 is built from 13 residues. V lost 2 bases and J lost 10, with 13 bases in between. Per the germline V gene, CDR1 is SGHTS and CDR2 is YDEGEE. The CDR3 DNA follows: TGTGCCAGCAGCTTTGAGATCCTGAGGGAGCAGTTCTTC. It is translated as CASSFEILREQFF.

The sample holds a few counts of this clone. The V and J genes are TRBV4-3 and TRBJ2-1; D not resolved. Trimming took off 0 bases at V and 2 bases at J, with 8 bases between the two ends. Germline V gene sequence: CDR1 LGHNA, CDR2 YSLEER. The CDR3 length is 15 residues. DNA for the CDR3: TGCGCCAGCAGCCAAGATTACACAGCCTACAATGAGCAGTTCTTC. Its protein product is CASSQDYTAYNEQFF.

This clone was observed once. This chain connects TRBV28 to TRBJ1-3, with TRBD1 matching over 7 bases. Per germline, CDR1 MDHEN and CDR2 SYDVKM. Germline trimming cut 4 bases from V and 4 bases from J; bases unmatched to any gene: 16. This CDR3 region has 18 residues. CDR3 nucleotide sequence: TGTGCCAGCAGTTCCTATCTGGACAGGATTGGTACGGGAAACACCATATATTTT. It translates to CASSSYLDRIGTGNTIYF.

The chain uses TRBV5-4 and TRBJ2-3; 7 nucleotides align to TRBD1. The CDR3 runs to 14 residues. The V gene's germline CDR1 is SGHNT and CDR2 YYREEE (reference sequence). The junction had 13 bases not matched to a gene; V was cut back by 4 bases and J by 11 bases. The CDR3: CASSPGQGGPMQYF. The CDR3, as DNA: TGTGCCAGCAGCCCAGGACAAGGGGGCCCAATGCAGTATTTT.

The CDR3 DNA reads TGTGCCAGCAGCCTCCCCAGGGGAGGGCTCGAGGCAACTAATGAAAAACTGTTTTTT. Translated: CASSLPRGGLEATNEKLFF. The rearrangement links TRBV7-9 to TRBJ1-4; possible D gene TRBD1, 6 bases. Germline lookup yields CDR1 SEHNR and CDR2 FQNEAQ (reference sequence). This CDR3 is built from 19 residues. The germline V and J ends were trimmed by 5 bases and 0 bases, with 22 bases remaining between them.

The chain is built from TRBV2 and TRBJ2-7; 9 bases map to TRBD1. V dropped 5 bases and J dropped 2; count of bases not matched to a gene: 4. Germline lookup yields CDR1 SNHLY and CDR2 FYNNEI. The CDR3 loop spans 14 amino acids. The CDR3 loop is CASSTGTGPYEQYF. The CDR3 nucleotides read TGTGCCAGCAGTACCGGGACAGGGCCCTACGAGCAGTACTTC.

In DNA, the CDR3 is TGTGCCAGCAGCTTAAACGGACAGATTGATGGCTACACCTTC. Translating gives CASSLNGQIDGYTF. This rearrangement joins TRBV7-8 to TRBJ1-2; D perhaps matches TRBD1 (6 bases). V shed 2 bases and J shed 6 bases, with 13 bases lying between them. Germline CDR1 is SGHVS and CDR2 is FQNEAQ. This CDR3 comprises 14 residues.

The chain couples TRBV5-1 to TRBJ2-5; 11 bases agree with TRBD2. The V gene end was trimmed by 0 bases and the J gene end by 4 bases; junction bases not matched to a gene: 5. The CDR3 loop spans 16 amino acids. CDR1 and CDR2 (germline): SGHRS, YFSETQ. The CDR3 here is CASSLALAGGLETQYF. The CDR3 DNA reads TGCGCCAGCAGCTTGGCCCTAGCGGGGGGTTTAGAGACCCAGTACTTC. The entire variable domain, with the rest obtained from reference TRBV5-1 and TRBJ2-5, is as follows: KAGVTQTPRYLIKTRGQQVTLSCSPISGHRSVSWYQQTPGQGLQFLFEYFSETQRNKGNFPGRFSGRQFSNSRSEMNVSTLELGDSALYLCASSLALAGGLETQYFGPGTRLLVL.

This clone appeared once. The chain has TRBV13 and TRBJ1-3, with 9 bases matching TRBD1. J lost 3 bases, V lost 0 bases, and 6 bases had no gene match. Per germline, CDR1 PRHDT and CDR2 FYEKMQ (reference sequence). The CDR3 extends over 17 amino acids. Here the CDR3 DNA reads TGTGCCAGCAGCTTAGGACAGGGGGCGATGGTTGGAAACACCATATATTTT. As protein: CASSLGQGAMVGNTIYF.

The rearrangement links TRBV28 to TRBJ1-4; D gene ambiguous. V lost 2 bases to trimming and J lost 4 bases, with 11 bases between them. CDR1 MDHEN and CDR2 SYDVKM come from the germline V gene. The CDR3 extends over 15 amino acids. The CDR3 loop reads CASSLMPGDNEKLFF. DNA for the CDR3: TGTGCCAGCAGTTTAATGCCAGGCGATAATGAAAAACTGTTTTTT.

This sequence joins TRBV14 and TRBJ2-5, with a weak D call TRBD1 (5 bases). The CDR3 runs 15 residues. Germline V gives CDR1 SGHDN, CDR2 FVKESK. V lost 1 base and J 5 bases, leaving 14 bases between the germline ends. CDR3 sequence: CASSQGTGARETQYF. DNA for the CDR3: TGTGCCAGCAGCCAAGGCACTGGGGCGAGGGAGACCCAGTACTTC.

The J gene is TRBJ2-3, the V gene TRBV7-2; TRBD1 is a possible D gene (5 bases). Trimming took 5 bases from V and 4 from J, leaving 13 bases between them. The germline gives CDR1 SGHTA, CDR2 FQGNSA. This CDR3 has 14 residues. The CDR3 DNA reads TGTGCCAGCAGCCTGTCAGGGTGGTCAGATACGCAGTATTTT. Amino acid sequence: CASSLSGWSDTQYF.

This clone occurred once. The chain has TRBV9 and TRBJ1-2; no clear D gene. Trimming took off 0 bases at V and 2 bases at J, with 5 bases between the two ends. This CDR3 comprises 13 residues. Germline V gene lookup returns CDR1 SGDLS and CDR2 YYNGEE. The CDR3, as DNA: TGTGCCAGCAGCGTAGACACGAACTATGGCTACACCTTC. Protein: CASSVDTNYGYTF.

CDR3 sequence reads: CASSVTSGGGRDTQYF. CDR3 nucleotide sequence: TGTGCCAGCAGCGTGACTAGCGGTGGAGGGAGGGATACGCAGTATTTT. V and J are TRBV9 and TRBJ2-3, with TRBD2 matching over 9 bases. Germline CDR1 SGDLS, CDR2 YYNGEE. This CDR3 spans 16 amino acids. V was clipped by 2 bases and J by 6 bases; unmatched bases: 10.

This sequence joins TRBV6-5 and TRBJ2-2; maybe TRBD1 (5 bases). V was cut by 0 bases and J by 0 bases, with 8 bases left in between. Germline V gives CDR1 MNHEY, CDR2 SVGAGI. There are 16 residues in the CDR3. The CDR3, as DNA: TGTGCCAGCAGTTACTCCATGGGGCCGAACACCGGGGAGCTGTTTTTT. Translation: CASSYSMGPNTGELFF.

A few counts support this clone. The chain links TRBV6-6 to TRBJ1-4, with a possible D match to TRBD1 (5 bases). The V end lost 5 bases, the J end lost 6 bases, and 16 bases lay between the germline ends. CDR1 is MNHNY, CDR2 SVGAGI, per germline (reference sequence). The CDR3 is made up of 15 amino acids. CDR3 residues: CASSTGTSTHEKLFF. The CDR3 DNA is TGTGCCAGCAGTACCGGGACTTCAACCCATGAAAAACTGTTTTTT.